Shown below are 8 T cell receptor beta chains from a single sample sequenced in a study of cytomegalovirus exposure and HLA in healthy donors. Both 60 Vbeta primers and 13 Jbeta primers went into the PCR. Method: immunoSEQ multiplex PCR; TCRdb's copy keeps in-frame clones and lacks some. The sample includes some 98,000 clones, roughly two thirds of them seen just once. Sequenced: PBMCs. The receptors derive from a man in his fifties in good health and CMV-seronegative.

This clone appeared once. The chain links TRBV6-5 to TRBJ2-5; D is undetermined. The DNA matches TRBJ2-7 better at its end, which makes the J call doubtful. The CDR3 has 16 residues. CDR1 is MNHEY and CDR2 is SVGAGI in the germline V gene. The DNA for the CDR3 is TGTGCCAGCAGTTACTTATCGTCTACCTCTAACTACGAGCAGTACTTC. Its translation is CASSYLSSTSNYEQYF.

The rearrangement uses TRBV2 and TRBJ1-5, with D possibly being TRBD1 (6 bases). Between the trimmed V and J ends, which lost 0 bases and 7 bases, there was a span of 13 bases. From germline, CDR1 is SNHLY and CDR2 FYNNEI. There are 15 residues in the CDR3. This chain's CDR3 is CASSEAVRGRQPQHF. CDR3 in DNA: TGTGCCAGCAGTGAAGCGGTCAGGGGTAGGCAGCCCCAGCATTTT.

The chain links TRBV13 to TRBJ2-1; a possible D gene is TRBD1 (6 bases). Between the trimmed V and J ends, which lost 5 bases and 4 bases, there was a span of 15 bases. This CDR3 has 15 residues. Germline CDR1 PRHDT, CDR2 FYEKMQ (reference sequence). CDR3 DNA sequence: TGTGCCAGCAGCCCACAGGGAACTAAGTACAATGAGCAGTTCTTC. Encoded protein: CASSPQGTKYNEQFF.

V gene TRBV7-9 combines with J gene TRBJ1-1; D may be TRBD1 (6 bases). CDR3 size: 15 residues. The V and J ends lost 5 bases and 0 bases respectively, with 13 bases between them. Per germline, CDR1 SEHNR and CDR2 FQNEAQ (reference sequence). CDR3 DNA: TGTGCCAGCAGCAAGGGGGAGCATATGAACACTGAAGCTTTCTTT. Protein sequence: CASSKGEHMNTEAFF.

The CDR3 nucleotides are TGTGCCAGCAGTGAATCCCCCTCAGGGCGAACCGGCTATGGCTACACCTTC. Amino acid sequence: CASSESPSGRTGYGYTF. The V gene is TRBV25-1, the J gene TRBJ1-2, with D perhaps matching TRBD1 (5 bases). Trimming took off 1 base at V and 4 bases at J, with 19 bases between the two ends. Germline CDR1 reads MGHDK; CDR2 reads SYGVNS. The CDR3 has 17 residues.

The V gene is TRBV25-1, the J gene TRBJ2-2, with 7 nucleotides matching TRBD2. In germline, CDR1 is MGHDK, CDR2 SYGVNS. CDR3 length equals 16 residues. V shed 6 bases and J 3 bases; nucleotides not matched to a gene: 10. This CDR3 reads CASSNLLAGDTGELFF. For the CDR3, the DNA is TGTGCCAGCAGCAACCTCTTGGCGGGGGACACCGGGGAGCTGTTTTTT. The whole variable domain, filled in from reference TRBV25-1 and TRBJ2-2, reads EADIYQTPRYLVIGTGKKITLECSQTMGHDKMYWYQQDPGMELHLIHYSYGVNSTEKGDLSSESTVSRIRTEHFPLTLESARPSHTSQYLCASSNLLAGDTGELFFGEGSRLTVL.

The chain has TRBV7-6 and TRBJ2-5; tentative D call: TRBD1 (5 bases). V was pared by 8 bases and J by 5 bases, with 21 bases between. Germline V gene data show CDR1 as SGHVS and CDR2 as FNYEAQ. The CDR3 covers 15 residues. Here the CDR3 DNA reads TGTGCCAGCGAACAGTCCCCAGGGCCCGGGGAGACCCAGTACTTC. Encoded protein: CASEQSPGPGETQYF.

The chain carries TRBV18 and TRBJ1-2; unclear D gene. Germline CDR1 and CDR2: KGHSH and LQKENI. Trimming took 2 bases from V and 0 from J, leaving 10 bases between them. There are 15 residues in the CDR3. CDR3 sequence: CASSPIEQANYGYTF. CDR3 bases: TGTGCCAGCTCACCAATTGAACAAGCTAACTATGGCTACACCTTC.